Each of the 14 T cell receptor beta chains below was sequenced from the same sample in a study of cytomegalovirus exposure and HLA in healthy donors. PCR employed 60 Vbeta and 13 Jbeta primers. Profiled with immunoSEQ multiplex PCR; TCRdb holds only in-frame clones, not every one. The data show 200,000 to 250,000 clones, approximately 80% seen once. Sequencing was done on a sample of PBMCs. These receptor sequences come from a man between 50 and 59 years old in good health and CMV-seronegative.

This clone was observed a single time. This sample also contains other DNA sequences that code for the same CDR3. The chain carries TRBV5-4 and TRBJ1-3, with 10 bases fitting TRBD1. Germline V gives CDR1 SGHNT, CDR2 YYREEE (reference sequence). After removal of 4 bases from V and 8 bases from J, the junction contained 12 bases not matched to a gene. This CDR3 has 16 amino acids. The DNA of the CDR3 is TGTGCCAGCAGCATGATATCCGGGACAGGGGCTCACACCATATATTTT. It specifies CASSMISGTGAHTIYF.

The chain is built from TRBV7-8 and TRBJ1-2, with 10 nucleotides matching TRBD1. The CDR3 spans 16 residues. Unmatched junction bases numbered 7, after V lost 2 bases and J lost 4 bases. Per germline, CDR1 SGHVS and CDR2 FQNEAQ. The CDR3 nucleotides are TGTGCCAGCAGCTTAACGGGACAGGGGCGCCCCTATGGCTACACCTTC. The encoded protein is CASSLTGQGRPYGYTF.

The chain couples TRBV28 to TRBJ1-3; D possibly corresponds to TRBD1 (5 bases). This CDR3 contains 15 residues. The germline CDR1 and CDR2 sequences are MDHEN and SYDVKM. Trimming removed 3 bases from V and 5 bases from J, with 14 bases in between. The CDR3 protein is CASSFPPDIRNTIYF. The CDR3 nucleotides are TGTGCCAGCAGTTTTCCACCGGACATCCGAAACACCATATATTTT.

This chain links TRBV5-5 with TRBJ2-5; TRBD2 matches at 12 bases. CDR3 size: 15 residues. With 3 bases clipped from V and 3 bases from J, the junction kept 3 bases outside the gene matches. Per the germline V gene, CDR1 is SGHKS and CDR2 is YYEKEE (reference sequence). In DNA, the CDR3 is TGTGCCAGCAGCTCGACTAGCGGGAGAGAAGAGACCCAGTACTTC. Protein product: CASSSTSGREETQYF.

The gene calls are TRBV9 and TRBJ2-3; 11 nucleotides align to TRBD2. The V gene end was trimmed by 0 bases and the J gene end by 4 bases; junction bases not matched to a gene: 7. The CDR3 covers 17 residues. The V gene's germline CDR1 is SGDLS and CDR2 YYNGEE. CDR3 region: CASSVGGSSGRADTQYF. The CDR3 DNA reads as TGTGCCAGCAGCGTAGGAGGCAGTAGCGGGAGGGCAGATACGCAGTATTTT.

This clone showed up just a few times. This chain connects TRBV4-2 to TRBJ1-4, with D perhaps matching TRBD1 (6 bases). The CDR3 contains 16 residues. Looked up from germline, CDR1 is LGHNA and CDR2 is YNFKEQ. The V end was cut by 1 base, the J end by 5 bases, with 14 bases between. CDR3 sequence: CASSQVLDSKNEKLFF. The CDR3 nucleotides read TGTGCCAGCAGCCAAGTTTTGGACAGCAAGAATGAAAAACTGTTTTTT.

The chain is built from TRBV7-2 and TRBJ1-4; 7 bases agree with TRBD1. Unmatched junction bases numbered 12, after V lost 1 base and J lost 7 bases. Germline CDR1 reads SGHTA; CDR2 reads FQGNSA. The CDR3 covers 17 residues. CDR3 protein: CASSLGRRQGRIEKLFF. CDR3 bases: TGTGCCAGCAGCTTAGGTAGGAGACAGGGACGAATTGAAAAACTGTTTTTT. Full variable domain (outside the CDR3, taken from reference TRBV7-2 and TRBJ1-4): GAGVSQSPSNKVTEKGKDVELRCDPISGHTALYWYRQSLGQGLEFLIYFQGNSAPDKSGLPSDRFSAERTGGSVSTLTIQRTQQEDSAVYLCASSLGRRQGRIEKLFFGSGTQLSVL.

This chain connects TRBV7-9 to TRBJ1-1; 7 bases are shared with TRBD1. The CDR3 sequence is 15 residues long. V dropped 3 bases and J dropped 1; count of bases not matched to a gene: 5. The germline V gene encodes CDR1 SEHNR and CDR2 FQNEAQ (reference sequence). The CDR3 loop reads CASSFVTGKNTEAFF. The CDR3 region has the DNA TGTGCCAGCAGCTTTGTGACAGGGAAGAACACTGAAGCTTTCTTT.

The chain combines TRBV12-5 with TRBJ1-4; D ambiguous. Germline-derived CDR1 and CDR2 are LGHNT and FRNRAP. The CDR3 extends over 16 amino acids. The V gene lost 1 base and the J gene lost 0 bases, with 9 bases spanning the gap. CDR3 in DNA: TGTGCTAGTGGTTTGGGGGCAGATGCAACTAATGAAAAACTGTTTTTT. Its translation is CASGLGADATNEKLFF.

The CDR3: CASSTLGENEQYF. For the CDR3, the DNA is TGTGCCAGCAGCACCCTTGGAGAGAACGAGCAGTACTTC. The chain has TRBV2 and TRBJ2-7; no clear D. V was trimmed by 6 bases and J by 5 bases, leaving 14 bases between them. This CDR3 region has 13 residues. Germline-derived CDR1 and CDR2 are SNHLY and FYNNEI.

The chain links TRBV6-1 to TRBJ2-2; TRBD2 matches at 8 bases. V shed 6 bases and J 3 bases; nucleotides not matched to a gene: 3. The CDR3 is 14 amino acids. The V gene's germline CDR1 is MNHNS and CDR2 SASEGT. The CDR3 is CASRKGLDTGELFF. CDR3 sequence (DNA): TGTGCCAGCAGGAAGGGACTAGACACCGGGGAGCTGTTTTTT.

The chain combines TRBV25-1 with TRBJ2-7; TRBD2 aligns across 10 bases. Per germline, CDR1 MGHDK and CDR2 SYGVNS. The CDR3 spans 15 residues. The V and J ends lost 4 bases and 1 base, in that order; junction bases with no gene match: 4. The CDR3 coding sequence is TGTGCCAGCAGTGGTAGCGGGAGGTGGTCCTACGAGCAGTACTTC. Translating gives CASSGSGRWSYEQYF.

The CDR3 reads CASRLAGGNNNEQFF. The CDR3 DNA reads TGTGCCAGCAGGCTAGCGGGAGGGAACAACAATGAGCAGTTCTTC. The V call is TRBV5-4, the J call TRBJ2-1; TRBD2 aligns across 12 bases. J was trimmed by 5 bases and V by 5 bases; bases with no gene match: 5. Looked up from germline, CDR1 is SGHNT and CDR2 is YYREEE (reference sequence). The CDR3 consists of 15 residues.

This clone showed up just a few times. V and J are TRBV28 and TRBJ1-1, with a tentative D call TRBD1 (5 bases). Germline values: CDR1 MDHEN, CDR2 SYDVKM. V dropped 6 bases and J dropped 4 bases, with 18 bases sitting between them. The CDR3 extends over 15 amino acids. The CDR3 DNA is TGTGCCAGCAGCGCGTGGGCGGGGGGGGGCACTGAAGCTTTCTTT. It translates to CASSAWAGGGTEAFF.